This T cell receptor (beta chain) emerged from a study of cytomegalovirus exposure and HLA in healthy donors. General study findings and limits: A few V segments could not be told apart, such as TRBV6-2 and TRBV6-3, and were left out.

A word on this clone: The antigen is undetermined.

60 Vbeta and 13 Jbeta primers were used in PCR. The repertoire was sequenced with immunoSEQ multiplex PCR; TCRdb's copy has only in-frame clones and lacks some. The sample shows roughly 100,000 clones, nearly 80% of them seen only once. Trimming removed 6 bases from V and 7 bases from J, with 19 bases in between. Germline CDR1 MNHEY, CDR2 SMNVEV (reference sequence). The CDR3 covers 15 residues. The chain employs TRBV27 and TRBJ2-1, with D perhaps matching TRBD2 (6 bases). The sample was PBMCs. This clonotype originated in a woman between 35 and 50 years old in good health and CMV-seronegative. The CDR3 region is CASSHPPGLMNEQFF. The CDR3 bases are TGTGCCAGCAGCCATCCCCCGGGACTGATGAATGAGCAGTTCTTC.